This T cell receptor beta chain was identified in a study of human T cells and chemical hapten exposure. Regarding time point: healthy volunteer bleed at 6 weeks. Blood, whole and unfractionated, served as the source for total RNA extraction. Each CDR3 protein is one row after TCRdb ran MiXCR on the RACE reads. The repertoire holds approximately 81,000 distinct CDR3 sequences, with about 8.7% as singletons. Germline V gene lookup returns CDR1 DFQATT and CDR2 SNEGSKA (reference sequence). This CDR3 comprises 14 residues. J lost 4 bases, V lost 1 base, and 5 bases had no gene match. Material: whole blood. The source is a male donor in good health. Some clones in this sample may be carry-over from other donors' samples. The chain combines TRBV20-1 with TRBJ2-7, with TRBD1 identical over 9 bases. In nucleotides, the CDR3 is TGCAGTGCTAGAGCGGGGGACAGGGATTACGAGCAGTACTTC. It encodes CSARAGDRDYEQYF.